The present TCR beta chain was sequenced within a study of Ad26.COV2.S vaccination and SARS-CoV-2 variants. Whole-study findings and limits: Those who received vaccine or placebo ended up with similar non-spike TCR breadth.

V was clipped by 4 bases and J by 1 base, with 16 bases between them. Germline V gives CDR1 MNHEY, CDR2 SMNVEV (reference sequence). CDR3 length: 17 amino acids. The data were produced by immunoSEQ multiplex PCR, yet TCRdb's version contains in-frame clones alone and is incomplete. The table has roughly 350,000 clones, around 89% seen once. Comments on this clone: As yet, its antigen is unknown.

The treatment is: around 19 received Ad26.COV2.S at low or high dose, single or two shots; five or six received placebo; per-sample allocation not given. The samples date from day 63 after the first vaccine or placebo injection. The sequences come from peripheral blood, collected in a trial of Ad26.COV2.S vaccine versus placebo. The sequence derives from a person aged 18 to 59 who received the Ad26.COV2.S COVID-19 vaccine or a placebo. The rearrangement uses TRBV27 and TRBJ2-2, with a tentative D call TRBD1 (6 bases). CDR3 loop: CASSSPRDRMNTGELFF. CDR3 DNA sequence: TGTGCCAGCAGTTCCCCACGAGACAGGATGAACACCGGGGAGCTGTTTTTT.